This T cell receptor (beta chain) stems from a study of tissue T cells after allogeneic stem cell transplantation. Study results and caveats: Few T cell clones were shared across patients, but motif clusters showed tissue-specific shared signatures. TCR repertoires tracked anatomic similarity, regardless of disease or transplant status. Some tissue clones might be persisting host cells; their alloreactivity or antigen specificity was not determined.

This sample's time point: mouse harvest day 7 after allogeneic transplant. The graft held 10^6 splenic CD5+ T cells and 10^7 T-cell-depleted bone marrow cells. Concerning this clone itself: Its antigen is undetermined. Germline and genes: mouse.

Sequencing of TCRbeta CDR3 at survey depth gave sequences and template counts. Method: immunoSEQ multiplex PCR; TCRdb's copy keeps in-frame clones and lacks some. The data show about 9,000 clones, 45% seen once. This TCR came from a female BALB/c mouse given C57BL/6 T cells with graft-versus-host disease after an allogeneic hematopoietic cell transplant. Sequencing used gut tissue.

The CDR3 sequence: CASSDWGQDTQYF. CDR3 bases read: TGTGCCAGCAGTGACTGGGGGCAAGACACCCAGTAC. V gene TRBV13-1 combines with J gene TRBJ2-5; 7 nucleotides agree with TRBD2. The read falls 1 residue short of the CDR3 end, and the missing part is taken from the germline J gene. Germline V gene lookup returns CDR1 NSHNY and CDR2 SYGAGN. V was clipped by 2 bases and J by 3 bases; unmatched bases: 0. The CDR3 consists of 13 residues.